The rows below give T cell receptor beta chains drawn from one sample of a study of siplizumab effects on memory and regulatory T cells. Clones were read by immunoSEQ multiplex PCR, and TCRdb kept only the in-frame ones, dropping some. The sample comprises approximately 94,000 clones, 94% of which are singletons, and 1% to 1.5% rests with the top ten. Sequencing was performed on non-Treg CD4+ T cells sorted from blood. These receptors came from a human donor in good health. CDR3s leave out the opening cysteine and the closing phenylalanine or tryptophan. Each record gives: V gene, J gene, CDR3 protein.

>TRBV10-3|TRBJ2-5
AISVLAGGPETQY
>TRBV2|TRBJ1-5
ASRSSGGSNQPQH
>TRBV18|TRBJ2-2
ASSQNPGQRTGELF
>TRBV27|TRBJ2-4
ASSLTTGTKNIQY
>TRBV29-1|TRBJ2-2
SVGLAVNTGELF
>TRBV18|TRBJ1-1
ASSLQGENTEAF
>TRBV9|TRBJ2-5
ASSVGGIQETQY
>TRBV29-1|TRBJ2-3
SVEDWGSTDTQY
>TRBV19|TRBJ2-7
ASSPRSRSYEQY
>TRBV4-1|TRBJ1-1
ASSHVQGYPAAKMNRNTEAF
>TRBV5-1|TRBJ2-7
ASGLDGGYEQY
>TRBV27|TRBJ2-1
ASNLVGAQSSYNEQF
>TRBV6-6|TRBJ1-2
ASSSPSGLHYGYT
>TRBV6-4|TRBJ2-2
ASSLGAGPTGELF
>TRBV6-5|TRBJ2-1
ASRTSMEQF
>TRBV28|TRBJ2-3
ASTEPGGGSYTDTQY
>TRBV5-1|TRBJ2-2
ASSGTGGLGGELF
>TRBV28|TRBJ1-3
ASSEGLFSGNTIY
>TRBV10-3|TRBJ2-1
AISENSSGRPGNEQF
>TRBV7-3|TRBJ2-7
ASSLLRTSGTDSYEQY
>TRBV9|TRBJ2-7
ASSVEAGLLSEQY
>TRBV7-9|TRBJ1-1
ASSLTGALFSNTEAF
>TRBV4-1|TRBJ2-7
ASSLQGVGGEY
>TRBV4-1|TRBJ2-7
ASSQDQRGLAPYEQY
>TRBV5-1|TRBJ2-3
ASSTASGRIDTQY
>TRBV2|TRBJ1-5
ASTQWGQSNQPQH
>TRBV2|TRBJ1-5
ATTIPGGNQPQH
>TRBV7-9|TRBJ2-7
ASSEGLAGEQY
>TRBV18|TRBJ2-3
ASSPNVPAPDTQY
>TRBV28|TRBJ2-7
ASSLIAGASYEQY
>TRBV5-1|TRBJ1-1
ASSFIQTNTEAF
>TRBV9|TRBJ2-3
ASSPSSSSDTQY
>TRBV19|TRBJ1-2
ASSFRQGSGYGYT
>TRBV10-1|TRBJ2-3
ASSLGTGGHTQY
>TRBV18|TRBJ2-7
ASSPPRAAGPYEQY
>TRBV5-1|TRBJ1-6
ASSTDTLGNSPLH
>TRBV5-1|TRBJ2-7
ASSLGNSRSYEQY
>TRBV6-1|TRBJ1-4
ASSENTGRNEKLF
>TRBV11-2|TRBJ1-1
ASSRQGPTEAF
>TRBV7-2|TRBJ2-3
ASSLALPPTDTQY
>TRBV11-1|TRBJ2-7
ASSYPAGGAPEQY